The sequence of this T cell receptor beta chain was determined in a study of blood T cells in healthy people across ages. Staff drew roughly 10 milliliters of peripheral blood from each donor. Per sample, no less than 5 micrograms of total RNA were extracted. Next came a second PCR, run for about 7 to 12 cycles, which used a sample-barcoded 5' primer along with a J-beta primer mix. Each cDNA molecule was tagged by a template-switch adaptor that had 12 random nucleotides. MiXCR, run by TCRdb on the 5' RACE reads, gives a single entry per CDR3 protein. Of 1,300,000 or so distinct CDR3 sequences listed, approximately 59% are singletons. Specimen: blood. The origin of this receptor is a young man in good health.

The CDR3 region is CASSLGTGTGESPLHF. CDR3 DNA sequence: TGTGCCAGCAGTTTGGGAACCGGGACAGGGGAGTCACCCCTCCACTTT. The V gene is TRBV12-3 or TRBV12-4, the J gene TRBJ1-6, with 10 bases lining up with TRBD1. The V segment lost 3 bases and the J segment 10 bases; nucleotides outside the gene matches: 9. The CDR3 has 16 amino acids.